There are a few counts of the clone carrying this T cell receptor beta chain. Its matching antigen is unknown. These data belong to a study of T-cell memory formation after mild COVID-19. Study-wide points: The study detected some responding clones in pre-infection memory, suggesting cross-reactive memory joined. Those CD4+ clones that contracted were mainly in CM and EM (CD8+ ones in EMRA). Day 15 to 85 contracting clones showed balanced CD4/CD8; later expanders leaned CD4+.

Germline trimming cut 5 bases from V and 6 bases from J; bases unmatched to any gene: 2. The CDR3 is 13 amino acids. Germline-derived CDR1 and CDR2 are SEHNR and FQNEAQ (reference sequence). MiXCR was run by TCRdb on the 5' RACE reads, yielding one entry per CDR3 protein. Of about 170,000 distinct CDR3 sequences listed, around 13% were seen once; the top ten hold 2.5% to 3.5%. Sequenced sample: PBMCs or a T cell subset sorted from them (not recorded which). This TCR came from a man between 18 and 35 years old who had mild COVID-19 (a few samples of this study predate the infection). Cell type and time point are not known. The rearrangement joins TRBV7-9 to TRBJ2-3; 10 positions agree with TRBD1. In nucleotides, the CDR3 is TGTGCCAGCAGCCGGGACAGGGGCGATACGCAGTATTTT. Protein: CASSRDRGDTQYF.